This record looks at one T cell receptor (beta chain) sequence and its context. What this receptor recognizes is not known. Per-base quality was not reported, and no clone a single base away is much larger than it. The data stem from a study of OX40 agonist ivuxolimab in advanced cancers. Regarding the complete study: The costimulatory receptor OX40 (CD134) was targeted by ivuxolimab, a fully human IgG2 agonistic monoclonal antibody. Intravenous ivuxolimab was administered to patients every 2 weeks at six dose levels: 0.01, 0.1, 0.3, 1.5, 3 and 10 mg/kg. Of the approximately 54 dose-escalation patients, hepatocellular carcinoma was present in 19, melanoma in around 15, renal cell carcinoma in 9 and head and neck cancer in 9. In the dose-escalation cohort, about four fifths of patients were male, and the mean age was 60 years with a range of roughly 23 to 90. Patients were allowed to have had prior anti-PD-1, anti-PD-L1 or anti-CTLA-4 therapy, and 30% to 40% of the dose-escalation patients had been treated with checkpoint inhibitors. Partial responses occurred in three dose-escalation patients: two with cutaneous melanoma and one with hepatocellular carcinoma. Peripheral TCRbeta sequencing was intended to test whether TCR sequence diversity was altered and clonal T-cell expansion was caused by ivuxolimab. The monotherapy dose-escalation portion (N = 52 patients) of the phase I ivuxolimab trial is reported in the paper. The study at large found these results: In the 0.1-3.0 mg/kg groups, partial responders were among the patients with the lowest normalized peripheral clonal expansion, particularly in CD8+ T cells. Antigen specificity was not determined for the clonally expanded peripheral T cells. Clonal expansion of both CD4+ and CD8+ blood T cells was observed from baseline to week 6 at doses 0.1 to 3.0 mg/kg. Low levels of normalized T-cell clonal expansion were also shown by some nonresponding patients. On average, CD8+ T cells showed more expanded clones than CD4+ T cells after ivuxolimab.

Genomic DNA was isolated from the sorted cells so that the TCRbeta CDR3 region could be sequenced. TCRbeta CDR3 regions were sequenced using the immunoSEQ Assay. The source is immuneACCESS, and TCRdb retained only in-frame sequences with V and J called. Part of the clones is not carried over; for the studies checked, unresolved V genes explain less than half of this, and the remainder is unexplained. Counted in this sample were about 20,000 clones; about 80% of them appeared once. The biggest ten clones account for 25% to 40% of the sample. Patients with autoimmune disease history or receiving systemic immunosuppression were excluded from the trial. Peripheral blood for TCR sequencing was collected from all dose cohorts at baseline, on cycle 4 day 1, and on cycle 7 day 1. The samples were drawn from a first-in-human, open-label, multicenter phase I dose-escalation trial of ivuxolimab. Adults with locally advanced or metastatic melanoma, renal cell, hepatocellular, or head and neck squamous cell carcinoma were enrolled in the trial. CD4+ and CD8+ T cells were sorted separately from peripheral blood before TCR sequencing.

The cysteine opens and the phenylalanine closes a CDR3 of 13 amino acids. This entry keeps only the CDR3 DNA: 39 bases, framed from base 1. Relative to germline, V is missing 5 bases and J is missing 5 bases, with 3 bases of the junction outside any gene match. CDR1 MNHEY and CDR2 SMNVEV are derived from the germline V gene (reference sequence). The sequence was collected from an adult with an advanced solid tumor such as melanoma, head and neck, liver or kidney cancer. The chain uses TRBV27 and TRBJ2-7, with TRBD1 identical over 10 junction bases. The sequenced sample was CD4+ or CD8+ T cells sorted from blood, obtained in a trial of the OX40 agonist ivuxolimab. Here the CDR3 is given as CASSPGQGDEQYF. In nucleotide form, the sequence is TGTGCCAGCAGTCCCGGACAGGGGGACGAGCAGTACTTC.